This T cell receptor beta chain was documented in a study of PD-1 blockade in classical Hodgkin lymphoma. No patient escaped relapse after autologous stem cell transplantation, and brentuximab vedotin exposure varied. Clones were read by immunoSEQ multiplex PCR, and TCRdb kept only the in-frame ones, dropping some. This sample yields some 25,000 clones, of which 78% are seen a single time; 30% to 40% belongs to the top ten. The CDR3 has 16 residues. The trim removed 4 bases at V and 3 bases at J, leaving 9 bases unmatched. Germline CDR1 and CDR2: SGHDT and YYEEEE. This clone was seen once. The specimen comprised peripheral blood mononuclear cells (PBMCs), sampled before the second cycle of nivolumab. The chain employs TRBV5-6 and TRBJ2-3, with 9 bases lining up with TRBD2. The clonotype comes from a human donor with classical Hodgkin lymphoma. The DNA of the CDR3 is TGTGCCAGCAGCCGGACTAGCGTTTCTGTAACAGATACGCAGTATTTT. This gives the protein CASSRTSVSVTDTQYF.